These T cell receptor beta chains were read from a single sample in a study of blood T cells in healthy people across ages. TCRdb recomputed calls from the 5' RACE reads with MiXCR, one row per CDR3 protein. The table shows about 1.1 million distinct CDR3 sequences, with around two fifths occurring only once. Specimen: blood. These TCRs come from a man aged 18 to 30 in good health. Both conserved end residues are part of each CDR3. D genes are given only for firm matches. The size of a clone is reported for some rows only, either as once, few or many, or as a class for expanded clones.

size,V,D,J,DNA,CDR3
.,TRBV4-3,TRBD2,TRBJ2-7,TGCGCCAGCAGCCAAGATCTTCGATCTCGGGGGGAACCCCCGTATGAGCAGTACTTC,CASSQDLRSRGEPPYEQYF
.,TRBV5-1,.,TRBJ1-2,TGCGCCAGCAGCTCAGAAGGGGCGGCGAACTATGGCTACACCTTC,CASSSEGAANYGYTF
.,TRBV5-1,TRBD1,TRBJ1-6,TGCGCCAGCAGCCTTGGAATGGACAGGGTAAAATCACCCCTCCACTTT,CASSLGMDRVKSPLHF
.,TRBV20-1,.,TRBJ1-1,TGCAGTGCTGGGGTGGGGGGCTATAACACTGAAGCTTTCTTT,CSAGVGGYNTEAFF
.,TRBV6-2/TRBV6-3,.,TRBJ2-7,TGTGCCAGCAGTTATGATACCTCCTACAATGAGCAGTACTTC,CASSYDTSYNEQYF
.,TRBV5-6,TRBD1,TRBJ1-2,TGTGCCAGCAGCTTTCTTTCTGCTGGACAGGGGGCTTACTATGGCTACACCTTC,CASSFLSAGQGAYYGYTF
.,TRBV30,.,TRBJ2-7,TGTGCCTGGAGTGTAGACACCTACGAGCAGTACTTC,CAWSVDTYEQYF
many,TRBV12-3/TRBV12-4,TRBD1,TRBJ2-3,TGTGCCAGCAGAACAGGGGCTAGCACAGATACGCAGTATTTT,CASRTGASTDTQYF
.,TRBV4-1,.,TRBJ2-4,TGCGCCAGCAGCTCGGGGGTGGGACAAAACATTCAGTACTTC,CASSSGVGQNIQYF
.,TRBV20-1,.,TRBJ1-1,TGCAGTGCCGAGGGCATTCAGAACACTGAAGCTTTCTTT,CSAEGIQNTEAFF
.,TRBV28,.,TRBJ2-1,TGTGCCAGCAGTTTTAGGGGCGCGAATATAGATGAGCAGTTCTTC,CASSFRGANIDEQFF
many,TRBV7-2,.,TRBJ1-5,TGTGCCAGCAGCTTAGCGGCCAATCAGCCCCAGCATTTT,CASSLAANQPQHF
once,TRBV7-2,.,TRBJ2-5,TGTGCCAGCAGCTTATATGGTGGGGTTGAGCAGTACTTC,CASSLYGGVEQYF
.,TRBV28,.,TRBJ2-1,TGTACCAGCAGGTCAATGGTTTTGAGGCAGTTCTTC,CTSRSMVLRQFF
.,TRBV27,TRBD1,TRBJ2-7,TGTGCCAGCAGTGCATCACAGGGGGCGACGTCCTACGAGCAGTACTTC,CASSASQGATSYEQYF
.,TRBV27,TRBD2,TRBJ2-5,TGTGCCAGCAGGACTTCAGGGACTAGCGTCTACAATGAGCAGTACTTC,CASRTSGTSVYNEQYF
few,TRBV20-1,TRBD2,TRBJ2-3,TGCAGTGCTCGTTCTAGCGGGTGGAGCACAGATACGCAGTATTTT,CSARSSGWSTDTQYF
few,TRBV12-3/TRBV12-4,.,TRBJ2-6,TGTGCCAGCAGTCCCACCGGGACATTACTCTCTGGGGCCAACGTCCTGACTTTC,CASSPTGTLLSGANVLTF
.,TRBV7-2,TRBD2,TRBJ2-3,TGTGCCAGCAGCGCCGGGAGGGTGACGACCACAGATACGCAGTATTTT,CASSAGRVTTTDTQYF
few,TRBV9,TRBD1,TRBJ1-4,TGTGCCAGCAGCGTGGGGACAGCCACTTATACAACTAATGAAAAACTGTTTTTT,CASSVGTATYTTNEKLFF
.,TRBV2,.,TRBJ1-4,TGTGTCAATTCAGCGGGAGAAAATGAAAAACTGTTTTTT,CVNSAGENEKLFF
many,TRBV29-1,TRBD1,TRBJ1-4,TGCAGCGTCTCGGGACAGGGGGCTGAAAAACTGTTTTTT,CSVSGQGAEKLFF
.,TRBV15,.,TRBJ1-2,TGTGCCACCAGCAGGGGCCCATCAGGGATTTGTGGCTACACCTTC,CATSRGPSGICGYTF
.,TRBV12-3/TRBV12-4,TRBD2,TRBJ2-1,TGTGCCAGCAGTGCTGACGGGGGGGCCCACAATGAGCAGTTCTTC,CASSADGGAHNEQFF
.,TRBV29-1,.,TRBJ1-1,TGCAGCGCTCAGGGGAACACTGAAGCTTTCTTT,CSAQGNTEAFF
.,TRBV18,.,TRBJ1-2,TGTGCCAGCTCACCACCCGGGGTAATGGAGGGCTACACCTTC,CASSPPGVMEGYTF
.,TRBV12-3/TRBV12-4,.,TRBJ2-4,TGTGCCAGCAGTTTAGTGTGGGGCGGGCAGTACTTC,CASSLVWGGQYF
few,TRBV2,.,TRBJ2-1,TGTGCCAGCAGTTCTGCGGCTGAGCAGTTCTTC,CASSSAAEQFF
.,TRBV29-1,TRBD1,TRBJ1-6,TGCAGCGTGGGGGAGGGACAGAATAATTCACCCCTCCACTTT,CSVGEGQNNSPLHF
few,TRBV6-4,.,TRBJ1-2,TGTGCCAGCAGTGACTCGGCACAGGATGGCTACACCTTC,CASSDSAQDGYTF
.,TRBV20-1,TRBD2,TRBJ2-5,TGCAGTGCTACTGCCGGGGGGTTTCAAGAGACCCAGTACTTC,CSATAGGFQETQYF
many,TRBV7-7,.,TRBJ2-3,TGTGCTAGCAGCCCGCAGGGACACGGGACAGATACGCAGTATTTT,CASSPQGHGTDTQYF